This T cell receptor (beta chain) derives from a study of cytomegalovirus exposure and HLA in healthy donors. Findings of the study overall: A later analysis by the authors found several of the most significant clusters apparently linked to common viral pathogens. Analyses of presence/absence relied on an assumption of roughly uniform sequencing depth across donors.

Points on this clone: Its antigen is still unknown.

This CDR3 contains 13 residues. CDR1 is LNHDA and CDR2 is SQIVND in the germline V gene (reference sequence). V was cut by 5 bases and J by 1 base, with 8 bases left in between. The primer mix had 60 Vbeta and 13 Jbeta primers. In the authors' methods: A later analysis tallied approximately 78 million unique TCR beta chains, around 9.9 million of them shared. TCRdb keeps only in-frame clones here, not all; method: immunoSEQ multiplex PCR. That table gives V, J and clone size, and the DNA gave D and trimming. The sample comprises 83,000 or so clones, about 75% of which are singletons, and around 6% rests with the top ten.

The receptor comes from a female donor in good health and CMV-seronegative. The material sequenced was PBMCs. The chain links TRBV19 to TRBJ2-5; unclear D gene. Written as DNA, the CDR3 is TGTGCCAGTAGTGCAGGTAGCCAAGAGACCCAGTACTTC. Residues: CASSAGSQETQYF.